This TCR beta chain was recovered during a study of blood T cell repertoires in COVID-19. Overall study context: Sample material is recorded as cDNA or gDNA derived from T cells, B-cell-depleted T cells, or PBMCs.

Trimming took off 1 base at V and 8 bases at J, with 11 bases between the two ends. CDR1 is SGHTA, CDR2 FQGTGA, per germline. The length of the CDR3 is 13 residues. How the authors handled the data: Using reference gene primer amplification, nucleated cell counts were estimated. Method: immunoSEQ multiplex PCR; TCRdb's copy keeps in-frame clones and lacks some. V and J calls and clone size are copied from that table; D and trimming were computed from the DNA. Of around 70,000 clones in the sample, 90% were seen once. V gene TRBV7-3 combines with J gene TRBJ1-1; a possible D gene is TRBD1 (5 bases). This receptor was taken from a man in his fifties with acute or convalescent COVID-19. Sequenced input: peripheral blood. CDR3 DNA sequence: TGTGCCAGCAGCTTAAATTCGGCAGGGGAAGCTTTCTTT. It codes for CASSLNSAGEAFF.